This T cell receptor beta chain was sequenced for a study of blood T cell repertoires in COVID-19 (dated by TCRdb to 2018 to 2020). With respect to the entire study: Samples from collaborators originated in the United States, Italy and Spain and spanned both the acute and convalescent phases of COVID-19. Where HLA class I and class II types were available, the types were taken from metadata supplied by the sample provider, not from assay-based typing. The repertoires were released in a freely available public database intended as a resource for research on the immune response to SARS-CoV-2. Subjects who had been exposed to COVID-19, were actively infected with it, or had recovered from it provided the deeply sampled blood TCRbeta repertoires that made up the dataset. A de-identified subject ID, COVID-19 status, age in years and sex were almost always included in the sample metadata. The prospective study material was composed of cDNA or gDNA derived from T cells, B-cell-depleted T cells, or PBMCs. The samples were drawn from the first 160 participants of the ongoing ImmuneRACE study and from 1,254 subjects provided by 6 global collaborators. The research as a whole found: How much clinical and demographic metadata was included differed by source and by participant, and the metadata was provided uncurated.

Counted from cysteine to phenylalanine, this CDR3 has 15 amino acids. Left in the record is the CDR3 DNA by itself, 45 bases read in frame from the first base. The immunoSEQ Assay, a bias-controlled multiplex PCR, was used to amplify TCRbeta CDR3 regions from genomic DNA. The study's own analysis went as follows. Within the assay, amplification of reference gene primers was used to estimate how many nucleated cells each sample contained. To quantify the absolute abundance of each unique TCRbeta CDR3 rearrangement, sequence reads were collapsed and filtered. For each sample, productive Simpson clonality was calculated as the square root of Simpson's diversity index across productive rearrangements. TCRdb carries this immuneACCESS record with in-frame sequences only. Its versions omit some clonotypes, under half of them owing to an unresolved V gene in the studies checked, with the rest unexplained. The D gene and trimming were derived from the DNA, and the V and J assignments and clone size from that table. The sample table records under 300,000 clones; less than 85% of these occur just once. The biggest ten clones account for more than 1.4% of the sample.

Points on this clone: The antigen it recognizes is unknown. No base quality information exists; no much larger clone differs at one position.

At one collaborating source in Seattle, patients were enrolled during active infection and were followed longitudinally through the course of disease. The collaborating institutions used their own protocols to collect whole blood in K2EDTA tubes. Collaborator samples were shipped for TCRbeta analysis as frozen whole blood, isolated PBMCs, or DNA extracted from either sample type. The rearrangement combines TRBV12-2 with TRBJ2-1; TRBD1 was called by the table and not checked on the DNA. TRBV12-2 is termed a pseudogene. Sequencing was carried out using peripheral blood. The source of this sequence is a human donor with COVID-19, enrolled during active disease. The donor label of this sample is uncertain. The CDR3 reads as follows: CASRLGKTAPNEQFF. The DNA is TGTGCAAGTCGCTTGGGGAAGACAGCTCCCAATGAGCAGTTCTTC.